The clone carrying this T cell receptor (beta chain) has a handful of counts. Its matching antigen is unknown. CDR3 length equals 15 residues. V was trimmed by 4 bases and J by 2 bases, leaving 14 bases between them. Germline assignment: CDR1 MNHEY and CDR2 SVGAGI. The data were obtained in a study of CD8 T cells in ankylosing spondylitis. Scientists made TCR beta libraries using quantitative 5'-RACE with molecular barcodes. TCRdb passed the 5' RACE reads through MiXCR, listing each CDR3 protein once. The sample lists approximately 260,000 distinct CDR3 sequences, around 7.8% occurring once. Points from the study as a whole: Clones tied to disease were said to be significantly enriched in matched ankylosing spondylitis synovial fluid. Both synovial fluid and blood in reactive arthritis had previously been reported to carry some motif variants. Characteristic of ankylosing spondylitis blood, it appeared, was a TCR beta motif comprising fewer than 10 highly homologous variants.

This chain joins TRBV6-5 and TRBJ1-1; D is ambiguous. Material: blood, either unsorted or a sorted T cell fraction (not recorded which). The clonotype comes from a male donor with ankylosing spondylitis or in good health (not recorded which). CDR3: CASSSPAAVNTEAFF. CDR3 bases: TGTGCCAGCAGTTCCCCCGCGGCGGTTAACACTGAAGCTTTCTTT.